These 27 T cell receptor beta chains share one sample of origin, sequenced in a study of T cell repertoires in cytomegalovirus infection. TCRdb itself ran the reads through MiXCR, one entry per CDR3 protein. Of about 570,000 distinct CDR3 sequences listed, around two fifths were seen once; the top ten hold around 46%. These receptors lack a known antigen. The sequenced sample was cultured PBMCs, obtained from culture after CMV antigen stimulation. These receptors were taken from a human donor in good health (CMV status not recorded). Some clones in this sample may be carry-over from other donors' samples.

This chain uses TRBV19 with TRBJ2-3, with TRBD2 as a possible D gene (6 bases). V was shortened by 8 bases and J by 2 bases, with 11 bases between the two germline ends. The CDR3 consists of 13 residues. Germline lookup yields CDR1 LNHDA and CDR2 SQIVND (reference sequence). CDR3: CASRPSATDTQYF. In DNA, the CDR3 is TGTGCCAGTCGTCCTAGCGCCACAGATACGCAGTATTTT.

This clonotype was seen only once. The chain joins TRBV7-4 to TRBJ1-6; D uncertain. The CDR3 is made up of 13 amino acids. V lost 6 bases to trimming and J lost 6 bases, with 9 bases between them. Germline V CDR1 and CDR2: SGHVT, SQSDAQ. The CDR3 DNA reads TGTGCCAGCAGAGGAAATCCTAATTCACCCCTCCACTTT. Residues: CASRGNPNSPLHF. Full variable domain (missing parts from reference TRBV7-4 and TRBJ1-6): GAGVSQSPRYKVAKRGRDVALRCDSISGHVTLYWYRQTLGQGSEVLTYSQSDAQRDKSGRPSGRFSAERPERSVSTLKIQRTEQGDSAVYLCASRGNPNSPLHFGNGTRLTVT.

This rearrangement joins TRBV6-2 or TRBV6-3 to TRBJ1-4, with D possibly matching TRBD1 (6 bases). The CDR3 extends over 13 amino acids. Trimming shortened V by 8 bases and J by 7 bases, and 14 bases separated the two germline ends. Germline loops: CDR1 MNHEY, CDR2 SVGEGT. CDR3 region: CASGGIRGEKLFF. CDR3 nucleotides: TGTGCCAGCGGAGGAATCAGGGGTGAAAAACTGTTTTTT.

This rearrangement joins TRBV6-1 to TRBJ1-2; D is ambiguous. Germline lookup yields CDR1 MNHNS and CDR2 SASEGT. Between the trimmed V and J ends, which lost 3 bases and 1 base, there was a span of 3 bases. This CDR3 has 12 residues. CDR3 region: CASSDVNYGYTF. In DNA form, the CDR3 reads TGTGCCAGCAGTGATGTTAACTATGGCTACACCTTC.

This clonotype has just one count. This chain links TRBV10-3 with TRBJ1-1; TRBD1 matches 8 bases. The CDR3 is made up of 15 amino acids. Germline V lookup: CDR1 ENHRY, CDR2 SYGVKD. V shed 0 bases, J shed 5 bases, and the junction held 5 bases outside the gene matches. The CDR3 is CAISESRQGMTEAFF. CDR3 nucleotide sequence: TGTGCCATCAGTGAGTCCCGACAGGGGATGACTGAAGCTTTCTTT.

This chain uses TRBV27 with TRBJ2-1; possibly TRBD2 for D (6 bases). The germline V gene encodes CDR1 MNHEY and CDR2 SMNVEV (reference sequence). V was pared by 2 bases and J by 9 bases, with 17 bases between. This CDR3 contains 15 residues. The CDR3 nucleotides read TGTGCCAGCAGTTTAGGGACTGGGGGGTCGGGTGAGCAGTTCTTC. It encodes CASSLGTGGSGEQFF.

This clonotype was observed once. The chain carries TRBV20-1 and TRBJ1-4; weak D call: TRBD1 (6 bases). Germline-derived CDR1 and CDR2 are DFQATT and SNEGSKA (reference sequence). The CDR3 consists of 15 residues. V lost 6 bases to trimming and J lost 0 bases, with 14 bases between them. The CDR3 here is CSASMDSATNEKLFF. In nucleotides, the CDR3 is TGCAGTGCCTCGATGGACAGTGCAACTAATGAAAAACTGTTTTTT.

In this sample, this clonotype turned up a few times. This sequence joins TRBV7-8 and TRBJ1-2, with 8 bases fitting TRBD1. The CDR3 consists of 16 residues. The J segment lost 7 bases and the V segment lost 3 bases, leaving 13 bases of the junction unmatched. Germline values: CDR1 SGHVS, CDR2 FQNEAQ. In DNA, the CDR3 is TGTGCCAGCAGCTTCGCTAATCAGGGGGCCTTGGGTGGCTACACCTTC. This encodes CASSFANQGALGGYTF.

This clonotype was seen at least ten times. The chain has TRBV7-6 and TRBJ1-5, with D tentatively TRBD1 (6 bases). CDR1 and CDR2 (germline): SGHVS, FNYEAQ. V was clipped by 5 bases and J by 0 bases, with 17 bases between them. CDR3 length: 17 residues. CDR3 residues: CASSPRGGADSNQPQHF. For the CDR3, the DNA is TGTGCCAGCAGCCCTCGCGGGGGGGCAGATAGCAATCAGCCCCAGCATTTT.

The chain is built from TRBV7-2 and TRBJ2-7; D may be TRBD2 (6 bases). This CDR3 is 14 amino acids long. Deletions cut 5 bases from V and 2 bases from J, with 13 bases between. Germline V CDR1 and CDR2: SGHTA, FQGNSA. The CDR3 coding sequence is TGTGCCAGCAGCCCTAGCGTGGGGGCCTACGAGCAGTACTTC. It translates to CASSPSVGAYEQYF.

J is TRBJ2-7 and V is TRBV7-8, with D uncertain. Trimming cost V 5 bases and J 6 bases, with 11 bases left between them. The CDR3 contains 12 residues. The germline V gene has CDR1 SGHVS and CDR2 FQNEAQ. The CDR3 DNA reads TGTGCCAGCAGCCCCAAGTTGAGCGAGCAGTACTTC. It codes for CASSPKLSEQYF. Full variable domain (missing parts from reference TRBV7-8 and TRBJ2-7): GAGVSQSPRYKVAKRGQDVALRCDPISGHVSLFWYQQALGQGPEFLTYFQNEAQLDKSGLPSDRFFAERPEGSVSTLKIQRTQQEDSAVYLCASSPKLSEQYFGPGTRLTVT.

This clonotype was detected a few times. The V call is TRBV28, the J call TRBJ2-2; TRBD1 agrees at 8 bases. Germline CDR1 is MDHEN and CDR2 is SYDVKM. The CDR3 runs 16 residues. J gave up 6 bases and V 5 bases, and 11 bases lay outside the gene matches. The CDR3 spells CASSPLGQGISGELFF. DNA of the CDR3: TGTGCCAGCAGTCCTCTAGGACAGGGCATATCCGGGGAGCTGTTTTTT. Using reference TRBV28 and TRBJ2-2 for the parts outside the CDR3, the full variable domain is DVKVTQSSRYLVKRTGEKVFLECVQDMDHENMFWYRQDPGLGLRLIYFSYDVKMKEKGDIPEGYSVSREKKERFSLILESASTNQTSMYLCASSPLGQGISGELFFGEGSRLTVL.

Details on this clonotype: Mismatch with germline at one junction end may stem from a read error. The chain employs TRBV7-2 and TRBJ1-2; 7 bases fit TRBD1. The CDR3 has 17 residues. Germline values: CDR1 SGHTA, CDR2 FQGNSA. The CDR3 here is CASSSPRGLGVNYGYAF. CDR3 DNA sequence: TGTGCCAGCAGCTCCCCTAGGGGGCTCGGGGTAAACTATGGCTACGCCTTC.

This clonotype was recorded a few times. The chain's CDR3 is CASGGRDGGTDTQYF. The CDR3 DNA reads as TGCGCCAGCGGGGGTCGGGACGGTGGCACAGATACGCAGTATTTT. V is TRBV10-1 and J is TRBJ2-3; D may correspond to TRBD1 or TRBD2 (5 bases each). The CDR3 spans 15 residues. Looked up from germline, CDR1 is WNHNN and CDR2 is SYGVQD (reference sequence). Trimming took off 8 bases at V and 1 base at J, with 16 bases between the two ends.

This clonotype has more than one count but fewer than ten. V is TRBV7-2 and J is TRBJ2-5; no firm D call. Trimming took 8 bases from V and 4 from J, leaving 20 bases between them. The CDR3 has 15 residues. CDR1 and CDR2 (germline): SGHTA, FQGNSA. This chain's CDR3 is CASARTGWVGETQYF. The CDR3 DNA follows: TGTGCCAGCGCCCGGACCGGATGGGTCGGAGAGACCCAGTACTTC.

The chain carries TRBV11-2 and TRBJ2-7; 10 bases are shared with TRBD2. The CDR3 has 16 amino acids. Germline V gene sequence: CDR1 SGHAT, CDR2 FQNNGV. Trimming cost V 5 bases and J 5 bases; bases outside gene matches: 12. The CDR3 bases are TGTGCCAGCAGCCCCGTTCTAGCGGGAGCGGGTGACGAGCAGTACGTC. Translated, it gives CASSPVLAGAGDEQYV.

The chain carries TRBV2 and TRBJ2-2; D uncertain. The CDR3 spans 14 residues. In germline, CDR1 is SNHLY, CDR2 FYNNEI. With 0 bases removed from V and 5 bases from J, the gap between germline ends came to 7 bases. CDR3: CASSEARPTGELFF. In DNA, the CDR3 is TGTGCCAGCAGTGAAGCGCGGCCAACCGGGGAGCTGTTTTTT.

V usage is TRBV7-2 and J usage is TRBJ2-7; TRBD1 aligns across 8 bases. There are 15 residues in the CDR3. The germline V gene encodes CDR1 SGHTA and CDR2 FQGNSA. The J segment lost 6 bases and the V segment lost 5 bases, leaving 12 bases of the junction unmatched. CDR3 in amino acids: CASSGTGQGGSEQYF. CDR3 in DNA: TGTGCCAGCAGCGGCACAGGACAGGGCGGCTCCGAGCAGTACTTC.

This clonotype was observed at least ten times. This rearrangement joins TRBV7-8 to TRBJ1-1; D call uncertain. Germline CDR1 SGHVS, CDR2 FQNEAQ. The CDR3 has 13 amino acids. The V end was cut by 2 bases, the J end by 0 bases, with 4 bases between. The CDR3 DNA reads as TGTGCCAGCAGCTTATTAGTGAACACTGAAGCTTTCTTT. It yields the protein CASSLLVNTEAFF.

This clonotype was observed a handful of times. The V call is TRBV7-2, the J call TRBJ2-7, with D perhaps assigned TRBD1 or TRBD2 (6 bases each). The germline gives CDR1 SGHTA, CDR2 FQGNSA. The V and J ends lost 1 base and 7 bases respectively, with 20 bases between them. The CDR3 covers 16 residues. CDR3 loop: CASSLGIGGQGGEQYF. CDR3 in DNA: TGTGCCAGCAGCTTAGGTATTGGGGGCCAAGGAGGGGAGCAGTACTTC.

Comment on this clonotype: Likely a read error: the CDR3 ends without its conserved phenylalanine or tryptophan. It is unclear where the CDR3 begins or ends on the DNA, so no DNA is shown, and the CDR3 is as TCRdb lists it. J is TRBJ2-1 and V is TRBV6-2 or TRBV6-3; TRBD1 is the table's D call and was not checked against the DNA. 12 amino acids form the CDR3, both terminal residues included. Germline CDR1 reads MNHEY; CDR2 reads SVGEGT. The chain's CDR3 is CASSPYTGISII.

This clonotype was counted between two and nine times. The chain employs TRBV10-3 and TRBJ1-4, with D maybe TRBD1 (6 bases). The CDR3 spans 15 residues. Trimming removed 4 bases at V and 8 bases at J, with 17 bases between. Germline V gives CDR1 ENHRY, CDR2 SYGVKD. The CDR3 sequence: CAISVGGQGNEKLFF. CDR3 nucleotide sequence: TGTGCCATCAGTGTTGGAGGGCAGGGGAACGAAAAACTGTTTTTT.

CDR3: CATSREHTGELFF. CDR3 sequence (DNA): TGTGCCACCAGCAGAGAGCACACCGGGGAGCTGTTTTTT. This chain connects TRBV15 to TRBJ2-2; D ambiguous. The CDR3 covers 13 residues. The germline V and J ends were trimmed by 0 bases and 3 bases, with 2 bases remaining between them. Germline CDR1 and CDR2: LNHNV and YYDKDF (reference sequence).

V is TRBV20-1 and J is TRBJ2-7, with D perhaps assigned TRBD1 or TRBD2 (5 bases each). V lost 5 bases, J lost 3 bases, and 11 bases lay in between. This CDR3 spans 12 amino acids. Germline V gene lookup returns CDR1 DFQATT and CDR2 SNEGSKA (reference sequence). The CDR3: CSALRDGYEQYF. The CDR3 DNA reads as TGCAGTGCTCTCCGGGACGGCTACGAGCAGTACTTC.

In DNA form, the CDR3 reads TGTGCCAGCTCACCCTGGGACAAAGATCTCGAGCAGTACTTC. Translated: CASSPWDKDLEQYF. The chain links TRBV18 to TRBJ2-7; D is possibly TRBD1 (6 bases). Germline loops: CDR1 KGHSH, CDR2 LQKENI. This CDR3 contains 14 residues. V shed 3 bases and J shed 6 bases, with 15 bases lying between them.

The chain has TRBV19 and TRBJ2-7, with D possibly being TRBD1 or TRBD2 (5 bases each). Germline CDR1 LNHDA, CDR2 SQIVND (reference sequence). The CDR3 loop spans 14 amino acids. With 4 bases removed from V and 2 bases from J, the gap between germline ends came to 12 bases. CDR3 sequence: CASSRDLVAYEQYF. The CDR3 coding sequence is TGTGCCAGTAGTAGGGACCTCGTCGCCTACGAGCAGTACTTC.

This clonotype was seen repeatedly, ten times or more. The chain uses TRBV7-8 and TRBJ2-3; no definite D call. V lost 5 bases and J 2 bases, leaving 5 bases between the germline ends. The germline V gene has CDR1 SGHVS and CDR2 FQNEAQ. CDR3 size: 12 residues. The CDR3 nucleotides read TGTGCCAGCAGCCGCTACACAGATACGCAGTATTTT. This encodes CASSRYTDTQYF.